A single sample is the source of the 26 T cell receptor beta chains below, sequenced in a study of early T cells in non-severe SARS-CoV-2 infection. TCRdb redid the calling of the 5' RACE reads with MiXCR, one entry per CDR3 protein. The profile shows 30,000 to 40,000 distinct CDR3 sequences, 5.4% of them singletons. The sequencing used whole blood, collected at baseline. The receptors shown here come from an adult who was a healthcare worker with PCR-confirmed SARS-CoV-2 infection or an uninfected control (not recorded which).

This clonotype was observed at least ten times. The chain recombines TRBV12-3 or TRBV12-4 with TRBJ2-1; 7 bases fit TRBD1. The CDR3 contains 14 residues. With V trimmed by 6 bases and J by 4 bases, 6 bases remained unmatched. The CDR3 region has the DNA TGTGCCAGCAGCCCGGGACAGCGATACAATGAGCAGTTCTTC. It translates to CASSPGQRYNEQFF.

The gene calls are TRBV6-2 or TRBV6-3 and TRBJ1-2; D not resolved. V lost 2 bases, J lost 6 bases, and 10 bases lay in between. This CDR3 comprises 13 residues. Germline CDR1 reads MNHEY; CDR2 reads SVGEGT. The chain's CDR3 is CASSYPLKDGYTF. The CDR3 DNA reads TGTGCCAGCAGTTACCCCCTCAAAGATGGCTACACCTTC.

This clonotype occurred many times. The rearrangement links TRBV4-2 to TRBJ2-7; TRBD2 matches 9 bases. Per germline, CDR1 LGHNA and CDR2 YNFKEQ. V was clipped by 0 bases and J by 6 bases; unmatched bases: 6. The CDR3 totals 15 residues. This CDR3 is CASSQEKSSGSEQYF. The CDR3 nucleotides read TGTGCCAGCAGCCAAGAAAAGAGTAGCGGGAGCGAGCAGTACTTC.

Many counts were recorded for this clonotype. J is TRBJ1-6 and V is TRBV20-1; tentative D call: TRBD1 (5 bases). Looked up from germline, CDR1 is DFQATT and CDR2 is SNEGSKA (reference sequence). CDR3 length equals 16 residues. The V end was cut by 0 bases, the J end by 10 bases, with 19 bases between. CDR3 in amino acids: CSAREGARWVGSPLHF. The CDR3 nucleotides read TGCAGTGCTAGAGAAGGGGCCCGCTGGGTGGGCTCACCCCTCCACTTT.

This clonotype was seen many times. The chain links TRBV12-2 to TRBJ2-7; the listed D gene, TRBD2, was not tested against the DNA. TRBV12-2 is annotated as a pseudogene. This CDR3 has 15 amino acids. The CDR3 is CASRSGLATGLEQYF. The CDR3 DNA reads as TGTGCAAGTCGCTCCGGACTAGCTACGGGTCTCGAGCAGTACTTC.

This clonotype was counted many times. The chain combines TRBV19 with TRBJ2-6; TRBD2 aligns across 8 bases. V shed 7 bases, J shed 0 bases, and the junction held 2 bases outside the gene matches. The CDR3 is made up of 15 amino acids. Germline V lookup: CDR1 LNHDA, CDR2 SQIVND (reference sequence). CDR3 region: CASTGGFSGANVLTF. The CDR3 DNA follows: TGTGCCAGTACGGGGGGGTTCTCTGGGGCCAACGTCCTGACTTTC. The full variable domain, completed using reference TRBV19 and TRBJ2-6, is DGGITQSPKYLFRKEGQNVTLSCEQNLNHDAMYWYRQDPGQGLRLIYYSQIVNDFQKGDIAEGYSVSREKKESFPLTVTSAQKNPTAFYLCASTGGFSGANVLTFGAGSRLTVL.

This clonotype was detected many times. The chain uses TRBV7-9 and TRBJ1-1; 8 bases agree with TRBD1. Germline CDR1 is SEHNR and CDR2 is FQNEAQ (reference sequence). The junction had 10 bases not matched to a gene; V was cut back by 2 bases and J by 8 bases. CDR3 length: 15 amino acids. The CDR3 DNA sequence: TGTGCCAGCAGCTTATTTAAAGGACAGGGACCCGAAGCTTTCTTT. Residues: CASSLFKGQGPEAFF.

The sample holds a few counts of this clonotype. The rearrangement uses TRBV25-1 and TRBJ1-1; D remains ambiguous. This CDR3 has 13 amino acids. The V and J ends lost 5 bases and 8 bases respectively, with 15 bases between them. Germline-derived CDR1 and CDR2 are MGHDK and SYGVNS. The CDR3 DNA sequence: TGTGCCAGCAGTTTGGGGAGGATTGGGGAAGCTTTCTTT. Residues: CASSLGRIGEAFF.

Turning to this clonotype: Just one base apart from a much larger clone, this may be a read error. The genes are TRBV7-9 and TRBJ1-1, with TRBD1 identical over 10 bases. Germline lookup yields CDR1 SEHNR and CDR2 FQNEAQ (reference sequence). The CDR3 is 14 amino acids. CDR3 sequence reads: CVSSLGTGDVEAFF. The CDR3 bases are TGTGTCAGCAGCTTGGGGACAGGGGATGTTGAAGCTTTCTTT. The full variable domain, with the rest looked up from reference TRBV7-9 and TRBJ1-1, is DTGVSQNPRHKITKRGQNVTFRCDPISEHNRLYWYRQTLGQGPEFLTYFQNEAQLEKSRLLSDRFSAERPKGSFSTLEIQRTEQGDSAMYLCVSSLGTGDVEAFFGQGTRLTVV.

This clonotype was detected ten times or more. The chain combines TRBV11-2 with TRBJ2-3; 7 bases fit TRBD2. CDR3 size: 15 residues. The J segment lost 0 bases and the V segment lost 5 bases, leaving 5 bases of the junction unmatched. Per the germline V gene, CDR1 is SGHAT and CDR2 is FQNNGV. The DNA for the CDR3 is TGTGCCAGCAGCCCGACTAGCCTCAGCACAGATACGCAGTATTTT. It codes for CASSPTSLSTDTQYF.

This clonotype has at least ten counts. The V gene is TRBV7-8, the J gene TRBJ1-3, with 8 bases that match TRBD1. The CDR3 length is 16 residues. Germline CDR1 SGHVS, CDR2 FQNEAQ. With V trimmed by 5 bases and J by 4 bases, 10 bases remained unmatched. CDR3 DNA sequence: TGTGCCAGCAGCAGAGGACAGGGTTCGCGGGGAAACACCATATATTTT. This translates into CASSRGQGSRGNTIYF.

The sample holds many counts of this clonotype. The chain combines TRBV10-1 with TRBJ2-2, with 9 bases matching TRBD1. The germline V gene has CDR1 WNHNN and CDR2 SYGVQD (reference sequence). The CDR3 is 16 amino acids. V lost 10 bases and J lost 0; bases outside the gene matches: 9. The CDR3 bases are TGCGCCATTCTTCCGGGACAGGGCTCGAACACCGGGGAGCTGTTTTTT. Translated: CAILPGQGSNTGELFF.

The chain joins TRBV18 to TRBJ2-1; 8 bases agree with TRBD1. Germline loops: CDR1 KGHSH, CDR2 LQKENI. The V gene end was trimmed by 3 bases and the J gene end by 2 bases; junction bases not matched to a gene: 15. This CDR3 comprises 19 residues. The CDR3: CASSPPQGGGTGPYNEQFF. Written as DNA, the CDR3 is TGTGCCAGCTCACCCCCACAGGGGGGCGGGACCGGTCCCTACAATGAGCAGTTCTTC.

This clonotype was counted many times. CDR3 protein: CASSLDVFSYHEQYV. The DNA of the CDR3 is TGTGCCAGCAGCTTGGACGTTTTTAGTTACCACGAGCAGTACGTC. The V and J genes are TRBV5-5 and TRBJ2-7; D is unresolved. The germline V gene encodes CDR1 SGHKS and CDR2 YYEKEE (reference sequence). Trimming shortened V by 0 bases and J by 5 bases, and 15 bases separated the two germline ends. This CDR3 comprises 15 residues.

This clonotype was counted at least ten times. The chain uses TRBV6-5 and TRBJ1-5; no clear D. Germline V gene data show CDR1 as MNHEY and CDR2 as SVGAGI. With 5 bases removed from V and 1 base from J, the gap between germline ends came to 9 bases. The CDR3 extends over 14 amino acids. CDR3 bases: TGTGCCAGCAGTAAAATGGGAAGCAATCAGCCCCAGCATTTT. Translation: CASSKMGSNQPQHF.

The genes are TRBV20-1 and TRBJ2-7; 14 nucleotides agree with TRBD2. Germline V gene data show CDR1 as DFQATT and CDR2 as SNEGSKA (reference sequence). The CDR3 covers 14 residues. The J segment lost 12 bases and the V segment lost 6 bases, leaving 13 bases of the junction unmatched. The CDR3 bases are TGCAGTGCCTATCGTCCGGGACTAGCGGGAGAACCGTACTTC. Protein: CSAYRPGLAGEPYF.

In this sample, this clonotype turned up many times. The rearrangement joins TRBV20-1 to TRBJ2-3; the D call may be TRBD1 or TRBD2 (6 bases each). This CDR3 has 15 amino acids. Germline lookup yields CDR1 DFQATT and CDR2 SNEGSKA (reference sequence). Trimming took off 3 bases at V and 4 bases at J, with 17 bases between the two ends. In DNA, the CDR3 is TGCAGTGCTAGGAGTCATTCGGAGGGGGCAGATACGCAGTATTTT. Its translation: CSARSHSEGADTQYF.

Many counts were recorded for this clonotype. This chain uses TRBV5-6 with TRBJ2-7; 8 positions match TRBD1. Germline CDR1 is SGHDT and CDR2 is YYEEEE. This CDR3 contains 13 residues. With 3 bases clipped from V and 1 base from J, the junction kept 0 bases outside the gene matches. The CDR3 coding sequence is TGTGCCAGCAGCTGGGACAGGTCCTACGAGCAGTACGTC. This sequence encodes CASSWDRSYEQYV.

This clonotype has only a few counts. The CDR3 is CASSPADLAGGLDVQYF. CDR3 nucleotide sequence: TGTGCCAGCAGTCCAGCCGATCTAGCGGGAGGACTTGACGTGCAGTATTTT. This sequence joins TRBV28 and TRBJ2-3, with TRBD2 matching over 11 bases. Trimming at V came to 5 bases and at J to 11 bases, leaving 18 bases not matched to a gene. Germline V gene sequence: CDR1 MDHEN, CDR2 SYDVKM. The CDR3 spans 17 residues.

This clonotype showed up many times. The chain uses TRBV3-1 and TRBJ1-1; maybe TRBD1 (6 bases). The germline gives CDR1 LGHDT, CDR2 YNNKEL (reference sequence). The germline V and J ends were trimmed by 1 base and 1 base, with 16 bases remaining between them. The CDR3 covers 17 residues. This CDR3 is CASSQGTTDSPNTEAFF. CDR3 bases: TGTGCCAGCAGCCAAGGAACAACGGACAGCCCGAACACTGAAGCTTTCTTT. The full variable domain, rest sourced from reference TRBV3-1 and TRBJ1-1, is DTAVSQTPKYLVTQMGNDKSIKCEQNLGHDTMYWYKQDSKKFLKIMFSYNNKELIINETVPNRFSPKSPDKAHLNLHINSLELGDSAVYFCASSQGTTDSPNTEAFFGQGTRLTVV.

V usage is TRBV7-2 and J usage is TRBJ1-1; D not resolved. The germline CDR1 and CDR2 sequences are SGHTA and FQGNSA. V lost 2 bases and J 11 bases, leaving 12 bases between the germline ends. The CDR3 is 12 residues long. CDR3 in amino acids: CASSLRPFGAFF. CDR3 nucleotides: TGTGCCAGCAGCTTACGACCGTTCGGGGCTTTCTTT.

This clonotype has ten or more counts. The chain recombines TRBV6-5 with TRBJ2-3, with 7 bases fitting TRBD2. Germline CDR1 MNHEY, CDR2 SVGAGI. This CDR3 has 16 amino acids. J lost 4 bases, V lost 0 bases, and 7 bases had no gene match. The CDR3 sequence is CASSYSGVGRADTQYF. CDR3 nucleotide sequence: TGTGCCAGCAGTTACTCCGGGGTTGGGAGGGCAGATACGCAGTATTTT.

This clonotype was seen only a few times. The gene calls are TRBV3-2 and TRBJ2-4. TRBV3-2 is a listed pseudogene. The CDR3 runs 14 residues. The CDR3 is CASSQAIAKNIQYF. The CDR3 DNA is TGTGCCAGCAGCCAAGCTATAGCCAAAAACATTCAGTACTTC.

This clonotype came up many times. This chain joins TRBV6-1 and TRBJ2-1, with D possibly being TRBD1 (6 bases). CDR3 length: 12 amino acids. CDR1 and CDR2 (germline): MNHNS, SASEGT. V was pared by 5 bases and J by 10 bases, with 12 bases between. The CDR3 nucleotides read TGTGCCAGCAGTTGGCAGGGGTGGGAGCAGTTCTTC. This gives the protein CASSWQGWEQFF.

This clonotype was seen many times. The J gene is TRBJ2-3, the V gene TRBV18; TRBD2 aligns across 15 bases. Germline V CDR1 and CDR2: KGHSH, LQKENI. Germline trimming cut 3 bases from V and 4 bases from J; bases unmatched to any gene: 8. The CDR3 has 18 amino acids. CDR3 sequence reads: CASSPLGTSGRPADTQYF. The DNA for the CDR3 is TGTGCCAGCTCACCCCTCGGGACTAGCGGGAGGCCCGCAGATACGCAGTATTTT.

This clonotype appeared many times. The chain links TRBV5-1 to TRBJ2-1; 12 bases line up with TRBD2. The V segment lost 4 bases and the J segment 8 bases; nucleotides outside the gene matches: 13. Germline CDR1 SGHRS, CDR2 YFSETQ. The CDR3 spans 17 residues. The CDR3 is CASSPPRLAGVSDEQFF. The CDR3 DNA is TGCGCCAGCAGCCCACCAAGACTAGCGGGAGTATCAGATGAGCAGTTCTTC.